The 23 T cell receptor beta chains listed next were all sequenced from one sample in a study of CD8+CD57+ T cells in acquired aplastic anemia. Profiles of TCR beta VDJ and CDR3 were generated from a genomic DNA template. TCRdb reanalysed the reads using MiXCR and keeps one entry per CDR3 protein. The sample shows roughly 190,000 distinct CDR3 sequences, around 50% of them seen only once. The sequenced sample was sorted CD4+, CD8+, or CD8+CD57+ T cells (not recorded which) from PBMCs. These receptor sequences come from a human donor in good health, serving as a control.

This clonotype was recorded at least ten times. The chain employs TRBV12-3 or TRBV12-4 and TRBJ1-4; D uncertain. Trimming took off 3 bases at V and 7 bases at J, with 15 bases between the two ends. The CDR3 is made up of 15 amino acids. DNA for the CDR3: TGTGCCAGCAGTTTTAGCAGACCACGAACTGAAAAACTGTTTTTT. This codes for CASSFSRPRTEKLFF.

This clonotype came up many times. The V call is TRBV24-1, the J call TRBJ2-2, with no clear D. With 0 bases removed from V and 6 bases from J, the gap between germline ends came to 4 bases. Germline lookup yields CDR1 KGHDR and CDR2 SFDVKD. The CDR3 consists of 13 residues. In DNA, the CDR3 is TGTGCCACCAGTGATTTGCGGCCCGGGGAGCTGTTTTTT. It encodes CATSDLRPGELFF.

A few counts support this clonotype. The V gene is TRBV7-9, the J gene TRBJ2-7; TRBD2 aligns across 10 bases. The CDR3 length is 14 residues. Trimming cost V 4 bases and J 6 bases; bases outside gene matches: 6. CDR1 SEHNR and CDR2 FQNEAQ come from the germline V gene (reference sequence). CDR3 loop: CASSSSGRRGEQYF. The CDR3 DNA is TGTGCCAGCAGCTCTAGCGGGAGAAGAGGCGAGCAGTACTTC.

This clonotype has a count of ten or more. The chain joins TRBV20-1 to TRBJ1-2; no firm D call. The CDR3 is made up of 12 amino acids. The V gene lost 5 bases and the J gene lost 4 bases, with 11 bases spanning the gap. Germline CDR1 and CDR2: DFQATT and SNEGSKA (reference sequence). CDR3 amino acids: CSAWTEFYGYTF. The CDR3 region has the DNA TGCAGTGCTTGGACGGAGTTCTATGGCTACACCTTC.

The V and J genes are TRBV29-1 and TRBJ2-5, with D possibly matching TRBD1 (6 bases). Trimming removed 3 bases from V and 4 bases from J, with 15 bases in between. This CDR3 spans 14 amino acids. Germline V gene lookup returns CDR1 SQVTM and CDR2 ANQGSEA. The CDR3 DNA sequence: TGCAGCGTTGAGGGGTGGACAGTCGGAGAGACCCAGTACTTC. Translated, it gives CSVEGWTVGETQYF.

The chain couples TRBV2 to TRBJ1-1; TRBD1 agrees at 8 bases. CDR3 length: 14 residues. Germline V gives CDR1 SNHLY, CDR2 FYNNEI. V gave up 5 bases and J gave up 2 bases; unmatched junction bases: 4. The CDR3 here is CASSNQGANTEAFF. As DNA, the CDR3 is TGTGCCAGCAGTAATCAGGGGGCTAACACTGAAGCTTTCTTT.

This clonotype was counted at least ten times. The chain links TRBV13 to TRBJ2-7; perhaps TRBD2 as D (5 bases). Trimming cost V 5 bases and J 0 bases, with 11 bases left between them. Germline V gene sequence: CDR1 PRHDT, CDR2 FYEKMQ (reference sequence). This CDR3 is 14 amino acids long. CDR3 sequence reads: CASSPLGVSYEQYF. The CDR3 DNA sequence: TGTGCCAGCAGCCCCCTCGGGGTCTCCTACGAGCAGTACTTC.

This clonotype was counted only a few times. The V gene is TRBV7-9, the J gene TRBJ2-2, with a possible D match to TRBD2 (7 bases). Germline-derived CDR1 and CDR2 are SEHNR and FQNEAQ (reference sequence). V was clipped by 6 bases and J by 2 bases, with 22 bases between them. The CDR3 covers 18 residues. CDR3 protein: CASSPSLMRGPNTGELFF. Here the CDR3 DNA reads TGTGCCAGCAGTCCGAGCCTTATGCGGGGGCCCAACACCGGGGAGCTGTTTTTT.

The chain has TRBV2 and TRBJ2-7; TRBD1 might be the D (6 bases). Looked up from germline, CDR1 is SNHLY and CDR2 is FYNNEI. There are 14 residues in the CDR3. V lost 10 bases and J lost 6, with 22 bases in between. The CDR3 region is CATSRQDSGVEQYF. In DNA, the CDR3 is TGTGCCACCTCAAGGCAGGACAGTGGTGTCGAGCAGTACTTC. Drawing the rest from reference TRBV2 and TRBJ2-7, the complete variable domain is EPEVTQTPSHQVTQMGQEVILRCVPISNHLYFYWYRQILGQKVEFLVSFYNNEISEKSEIFDDQFSVERPDGSNFTLKIRSTKLEDSAMYFCATSRQDSGVEQYFGPGTRLTVT.

The chain employs TRBV10-1 and TRBJ1-6, with D hard to call. Germline CDR1 reads WNHNN; CDR2 reads SYGVQD (reference sequence). Trimming shortened V by 3 bases and J by 7 bases, and 10 bases separated the two germline ends. The CDR3 runs 14 residues. The CDR3 spells CASSEGVLNSPLHF. In DNA form, the CDR3 reads TGCGCCAGCAGTGAAGGAGTTTTGAATTCACCCCTCCACTTT.

This clonotype turned up a few times. This chain connects TRBV7-9 to TRBJ2-5, with 10 nucleotides matching TRBD1. Germline V gene sequence: CDR1 SEHNR, CDR2 FQNEAQ (reference sequence). The CDR3 sequence is 15 residues long. V lost 5 bases to trimming and J lost 7 bases; unmatched junction nucleotides: 10. CDR3 nucleotides: TGTGCCAGCAGCCCCCGGACAGGGGGAAGGGGGACCCAGTACTTC. Its translation is CASSPRTGGRGTQYF.

The CDR3 coding sequence is TGTGCCATTACGGGGCACGGGATCTATGGCTACACCTTC. Its translation is CAITGHGIYGYTF. The rearrangement joins TRBV10-3 to TRBJ1-2; maybe TRBD1 (5 bases). Germline V gene data show CDR1 as ENHRY and CDR2 as SYGVKD. Trimming cost V 9 bases and J 4 bases, with 15 bases left between them. CDR3 length: 13 residues.

The V call is TRBV20-1, the J call TRBJ1-2; D remains unclear. Trimming took 7 bases from V and 9 from J, leaving 18 bases between them. The CDR3 loop spans 12 amino acids. Germline assignment: CDR1 DFQATT and CDR2 SNEGSKA (reference sequence). CDR3 coding DNA: TGCAGTGTTCCGACCCTCCAGGATAGCTACACCTTC. Its protein product is CSVPTLQDSYTF.

V and J are TRBV10-3 and TRBJ2-1; D is possibly TRBD2 (6 bases). Germline CDR1 is ENHRY and CDR2 is SYGVKD. The CDR3 is 13 residues long. The V and J ends lost 6 bases and 7 bases respectively, with 13 bases between them. The DNA of the CDR3 is TGTGCCATCAGCCGGGAGTCGCAAAATGAGCAGTTCTTC. The encoded protein is CAISRESQNEQFF.

With regard to this clonotype: A much bigger clone sits one base away, suggesting this may be a read error. The chain has TRBV7-2 and TRBJ1-2; TRBD1 agrees at 10 bases. The CDR3 consists of 14 residues. Germline V gives CDR1 SGHTA, CDR2 FQGNSA. The trim removed 6 bases at V and 3 bases at J, leaving 4 bases unmatched. Written as DNA, the CDR3 is TGTGCCAGCAGTAGACAGGGGGCCGACTATGGCTACACCTTC. It translates to CASSRQGADYGYTF.

CDR3 sequence (DNA): TGCAGTGCTAGAGATGGTATCTTGAGCTCTGGAAACACCATATATTTT. Amino acid sequence: CSARDGILSSGNTIYF. The chain employs TRBV20-1 and TRBJ1-3; unclear D gene. V dropped 0 bases and J dropped 0 bases, with 12 bases sitting between them. Germline V gene sequence: CDR1 DFQATT, CDR2 SNEGSKA (reference sequence). The CDR3 is made up of 16 amino acids.

The rearrangement uses TRBV3-1 and TRBJ2-1; TRBD2 matches at 8 bases. The CDR3 spans 15 residues. Germline assignment: CDR1 LGHDT and CDR2 YNNKEL (reference sequence). J was trimmed by 7 bases and V by 2 bases; bases with no gene match: 7. CDR3 amino acids: CASSQWRGAGNEQFF. CDR3 sequence (DNA): TGTGCCAGCAGCCAATGGCGGGGGGCGGGGAATGAGCAGTTCTTC.

This clonotype was found a few times. At one boundary the junction diverges from the germline segment, which might be a read error. The rearrangement uses TRBV3-1 and TRBJ1-3, with D perhaps TRBD1 (5 bases). The CDR3 has 15 residues. Germline V CDR1 and CDR2: LGHDT, YNNKEL (reference sequence). CDR3 DNA sequence: TGTGCCAACAGCGCAGCAGGGAGCTCTGGAAACACCATATATTTT. This translates into CANSAAGSSGNTIYF. Filled out from reference TRBV3-1 and TRBJ1-3, the complete variable domain reads DTAVSQTPKYLVTQMGNDKSIKCEQNLGHDTMYWYKQDSKKFLKIMFSYNNKELIINETVPNRFSPKSPDKAHLNLHINSLELGDSAVYFCANSAAGSSGNTIYFGEGSWLTVV.

The genes are TRBV20-1 and TRBJ1-5, with 9 positions matching TRBD1. Per germline, CDR1 DFQATT and CDR2 SNEGSKA (reference sequence). CDR3 length equals 15 residues. V trimming: 4 bases; J trimming: 2 bases; junction bases outside the gene matches: 6. CDR3 region: CSATPGQGGNQPQHF. Written as DNA, the CDR3 is TGCAGTGCTACCCCGGGACAGGGTGGCAATCAGCCCCAGCATTTT.

Ten or more counts support this clonotype. The rearrangement links TRBV20-1 to TRBJ1-4; D remains ambiguous. V was pared by 0 bases and J by 8 bases, with 4 bases between. Per the germline V gene, CDR1 is DFQATT and CDR2 is SNEGSKA (reference sequence). This CDR3 is built from 11 residues. This CDR3 is CSAREDEKLFF. CDR3 in DNA: TGCAGTGCTAGAGAAGACGAAAAACTGTTTTTT.

The V and J genes are TRBV5-1 and TRBJ1-2; D unresolved. Germline V gene sequence: CDR1 SGHRS, CDR2 YFSETQ. With 2 bases removed from V and 6 bases from J, the gap between germline ends came to 11 bases. This CDR3 has 13 amino acids. The CDR3 DNA is TGCGCCAGCAGCTTCTCGCAATCCCATGGCTACACCTTC. It translates to CASSFSQSHGYTF.

V is TRBV4-2 and J is TRBJ2-2; D is unresolved. This CDR3 has 14 residues. Germline CDR1 is LGHNA and CDR2 is YNFKEQ. V lost 0 bases, J lost 9 bases, and 11 bases lay in between. The CDR3 nucleotides read TGTGCCAGCAGCCAAGAAGGGTTTGTAAGGGAGCTGTTTTTT. It yields the protein CASSQEGFVRELFF.

This sequence joins TRBV10-3 and TRBJ2-1; the D is unclear. CDR3 length: 12 amino acids. V was trimmed by 10 bases and J by 6 bases, leaving 13 bases between them. From germline, CDR1 is ENHRY and CDR2 SYGVKD. The CDR3 DNA reads TGTGCCACAGCCTCTATGGCCAATGAGCAGTTCTTC. Translating gives CATASMANEQFF.